This TCR beta chain derives from a study of cytomegalovirus exposure and HLA in healthy donors (dated by TCRdb to 2016 to 2017). The study in broad terms: A later analysis indicated that the 120 validation repertoires were generated on the platform also employed for the 700 or so repertoires of the first cohort. The study aimed to test whether cataloging public T cell receptors could reveal signatures of past pathogen exposure. Besides the first cohort of some 670 subjects, a separate validation cohort made up of about 120 different subjects was used. The study combined high-throughput TCR immunosequencing, statistical association of individual TCRs with disease status, and machine learning to predict cytomegalovirus infection status.

Inclusive of the bounding cysteine and phenylalanine, the CDR3 is 13 residues long. Only CDR3 DNA remains: 39 bases, in frame from the first base. V is clipped by 5 bases and J by 3 bases, and the sequence between their germline boundaries is 10 bases long. In the germline V gene (reference sequence), CDR1 corresponds to MNHEY and CDR2 to SMNVEV. The donors belonged to the validation cohort of around 120 subjects, which was separate from the roughly 670-subject first cohort. Broader findings and caveats from the paper: Cytomegalovirus status was reported to be diagnosed by the classifier with high specificity and sensitivity in both the original and validation cohorts. While some public TCRs were present in many individuals, most TCR sequences turned up only very rarely across donors. It was suggested by the authors that the approach could potentially be generalized to other disease states and immunological phenotypes. A later analysis had no HLA typing for the validation cohort, so co-occurrence there was scored across all 110 or so repertoires. A total of around 150 TCR beta chains were listed by the study as associated with cytomegalovirus. In vitro tests confirmed that a few of the cytomegalovirus-associated TCR beta chains recognize cytomegalovirus antigens. A later analysis found that TCRs clustered in the first cohort also tended to co-occur in the 130 or so validation repertoires, with just under 95% of cluster scores above 0.

Of note for this clone: Its antigen specificity is not known. No base quality information exists; no much larger clone differs at one position.

The library was obtained by the immunoSEQ multiplex PCR assay. In the paper's pipeline: To diagnose cytomegalovirus status from the catalog of TCR beta chain sequences, a statistical classification framework was built. This immuneACCESS table, as held by TCRdb, lists in-frame sequences with V and J called but not all clones. Of the missing ones, under half trace to an unresolved V gene in checked studies; the others have no known cause. D and trimming come from the DNA, and the V and J calls and clone size come from that table. For this sample there are approximately 160,000 clones; about 96% appear just once. Of the sample, 0.89% falls within the top ten clones.

The V and J segments used are TRBV27 and TRBJ1-1; TRBD1 could be the D gene, as 5 bases match. The sequencing sample was made of PBMCs. This clonotype was obtained from a woman between 18 and 29 years old in good health and CMV-seronegative. The DNA sequence is as follows: TGTGCCAGCAGTCAGGGTGGGGACACTGAAGCTTTCTTT. It is translated as CASSQGGDTEAFF.